Presented here are 9 T cell receptor beta chains from one specimen sequenced in a study of T cells in Graves' hyperthyroidism and ophthalmopathy. From RNA transcripts, TCR beta CDR3 regions were amplified. TCR CDR3 underwent first-round RT-PCR with the HTBI primer set. MiXCR, run by TCRdb on the multiplex PCR reads, gives a single entry per CDR3 protein. Of 550,000 to 700,000 distinct CDR3 sequences in the sample, more than 45% were seen once. The sample was peripheral blood or thyroid tissue (not recorded which). The receptors shown here come from an adult woman with Graves' disease, either hyperthyroidism or ophthalmopathy (not recorded which).

This clonotype was picked up many times. This chain uses TRBV7-9 with TRBJ2-7, with 10 bases fitting TRBD1. The V gene end was trimmed by 3 bases and the J gene end by 4 bases; junction bases not matched to a gene: 12. The CDR3 totals 17 residues. Germline CDR1 reads SEHNR; CDR2 reads FQNEAQ (reference sequence). The CDR3 spells CASSFRADRGRLYEQYF. CDR3 nucleotide sequence: TGTGCCAGCAGCTTCCGCGCTGACAGGGGGCGGCTGTACGAGCAGTACTTC. The variable domain in full, completed from reference TRBV7-9 and TRBJ2-7, reads DTGVSQNPRHKITKRGQNVTFRCDPISEHNRLYWYRQTLGQGPEFLTYFQNEAQLEKSRLLSDRFSAERPKGSFSTLEIQRTEQGDSAMYLCASSFRADRGRLYEQYFGPGTRLTVT.

V usage is TRBV29-1 and J usage is TRBJ1-1; D is possibly TRBD1 (5 bases). Trimming removed 8 bases at V and 0 bases at J, with 10 bases between. Germline V lookup: CDR1 SQVTM, CDR2 ANQGSEA. The CDR3 covers 12 residues. The CDR3 here is CSTRGLNTEAFF. The CDR3 coding sequence is TGCAGCACACGGGGGTTGAACACTGAAGCTTTCTTT.

The sample holds one count of this clonotype. Since the CDR3 does not end with the conserved phenylalanine or tryptophan, this likely comes from a read error. The limits of the CDR3 on the DNA are not certain, so only TCRdb's listed CDR3 is given. This chain uses TRBV7-2 with TRBJ2-6; the D segment call TRBD1 is taken from the table without a DNA check. 9 amino acids form the CDR3, both terminal residues included. Germline loops: CDR1 SGHTA, CDR2 FQGNSA. CDR3 sequence: CASTPRLTS.

The chain combines TRBV12-3 or TRBV12-4 with TRBJ1-1, with 9 nucleotides matching TRBD1. The CDR3 totals 15 residues. V was clipped by 6 bases and J by 5 bases; unmatched bases: 10. CDR3: CASRRGQGFGTEAFF. For the CDR3, the DNA is TGTGCCAGCAGGCGGGGACAGGGCTTTGGAACTGAAGCTTTCTTT.

This clonotype was counted at least ten times. This chain joins TRBV10-3 and TRBJ2-7, with 8 bases lining up with TRBD1. The CDR3 is 16 residues long. Germline trimming cut 4 bases from V and 4 bases from J; bases unmatched to any gene: 12. Per the germline V gene, CDR1 is ENHRY and CDR2 is SYGVKD. DNA for the CDR3: TGTGCCATCAGTGGAGGGGGGACAGGCCCCCTATACGAGCAGTACTTC. Encoded protein: CAISGGGTGPLYEQYF.

With respect to this clonotype: A much larger clone differs from this one at a single base, so this may be a read error. The V gene is TRBV5-1, the J gene TRBJ2-5, with D maybe TRBD1 (6 bases). CDR1 SGHRS and CDR2 YFSETQ come from the germline V gene. V was cut by 0 bases and J by 5 bases, with 14 bases left in between. CDR3 length: 15 residues. DNA for the CDR3: TGCGCCAGCAGCTTGGACGGCAGGGGCGCGGAGACCCAGTACTTC. As protein: CASSLDGRGAETQYF.

The chain is built from TRBV20-1 and TRBJ1-1; D is uncertain. Trimming shortened V by 5 bases and J by 6 bases, and 10 bases separated the two germline ends. From germline, CDR1 is DFQATT and CDR2 SNEGSKA (reference sequence). The CDR3 is 11 amino acids. The CDR3 protein is CSASQTSEAFF. The CDR3 DNA follows: TGCAGTGCTTCCCAAACCTCTGAAGCTTTCTTT.

The chain employs TRBV6-4 and TRBJ2-2; no definite D call. This CDR3 contains 16 residues. The V gene lost 2 bases and the J gene lost 4 bases, with 14 bases spanning the gap. CDR1 MRHNA and CDR2 SNTAGT come from the germline V gene. The CDR3: CASSDGSRRSTGELFF. The DNA of the CDR3 is TGTGCCAGCAGTGACGGTAGCCGGCGGTCCACCGGGGAGCTGTTTTTT.

This clonotype was seen many times. The chain combines TRBV6-5 with TRBJ1-2; D unresolved. Trimming cost V 0 bases and J 7 bases, with 6 bases left between them. The CDR3 spans 12 residues. The germline V gene encodes CDR1 MNHEY and CDR2 SVGAGI. CDR3 DNA: TGTGCCAGCAGTTACTCGACCGGTGGCTACACCTTC. It translates to CASSYSTGGYTF.